This T cell receptor beta chain was observed in a study of glioma-infiltrating T cells. Germline assignment: CDR1 DFQATT and CDR2 SNEGSKA (reference sequence). CDR3 length equals 12 residues. V lost 8 bases and J lost 4, with 12 bases in between. The iRepertoire nested amplicon-rescue multiplex PCR amplified TCR alpha and beta CDR3s from RNA. In TCRdb, the multiplex PCR reads were re-called with MiXCR into one record per CDR3 protein. The repertoire holds about 140,000 distinct CDR3 sequences, with about two fifths as singletons. The sequencing sample was made of glioma tissue, nonneoplastic brain tissue, or PBMCs (not recorded which). The rearrangement uses TRBV20-1 and TRBJ2-1; D is unresolved. The receptor was isolated from a human donor with low-grade glioma or glioblastoma, undergoing nonglioma brain surgery, or in good health (not recorded which). CDR3 in DNA: TGCAGTACAGACCCCAAATACAATGAGCAGTTCTTC. Translation gives CSTDPKYNEQFF.